There are many counts of the clone carrying this T cell receptor beta chain. The CDR3 runs 16 residues. The germline gives CDR1 SGHDN, CDR2 FVKESK. V gave up 5 bases and J gave up 0 bases, with 16 bases separating them. This sample is part of a study of T cells in Graves' hyperthyroidism and ophthalmopathy. Amplified regions were TCR beta CDR3 sequences from RNA transcripts. The HTBI primer set drove a first-round RT-PCR of the TCR CDR3. One entry per CDR3 protein, called by TCRdb with MiXCR from the multiplex PCR reads. The table includes under 700,000 distinct CDR3 sequences, around 46% detected once.

The source material was peripheral blood or thyroid tissue (not recorded which). The sequence came from a woman in her late teens or twenties with Graves' hyperthyroidism. The V call is TRBV14, the J call TRBJ1-1; D not resolved. CDR3 DNA: TGTGCCAGCAGCTTAGGGCGGCAGAGAATGAACACTGAAGCTTTCTTT. This sequence encodes CASSLGRQRMNTEAFF.